The rows below give T cell receptor beta chains drawn from one sample of a study of metastatic and nonmetastatic thyroid tumors. TCRdb reprocessed the PCR reads via MiXCR. The table includes some 93,000 clones, 12% detected once. Sequenced input: blood. These receptors all come from a female donor with papillary thyroid cancer or a benign thyroid nodule (not recorded which). Some clones in this sample may be carry-over from other donors' samples. CDR3s include the opening cysteine and the closing phenylalanine or tryptophan. A D gene is named only where the DNA matches it firmly.

CDR3aa,d_gene,j_gene,v_gene
CASSVATGASSEQFF,TRBD1,TRBJ2-1,TRBV9
CASSLNGDWGAGYTF,.,TRBJ1-2,TRBV28
CASSRSGRAPLHF,.,TRBJ1-6,TRBV6-1
CASKPEGGNGELFF,.,TRBJ2-2,TRBV6-1
CASSLGTGKETQYF,.,TRBJ2-5,TRBV11-2
CASSLGDGNSPLHF,.,TRBJ1-6,TRBV6-1
CASSLSDSNYEQYF,.,TRBJ2-7,TRBV5-1
CARQEAASYEQYF,.,TRBJ2-7,TRBV6-1
CASSYSGQGEGYTF,.,TRBJ1-2,TRBV6-6
CASSRTVQGYLDIQYF,.,TRBJ2-4,TRBV4-3
CASIPSPVTGAGYTF,TRBD1,TRBJ1-2,TRBV12-3/TRBV12-4
CASSEGQTNYGYTF,.,TRBJ1-2,TRBV2
CSALSDRVTDTQYF,TRBD1,TRBJ2-3,TRBV20-1
CAWKEGGLAFF,.,TRBJ1-1,TRBV30
CASSGPGIGREQYF,.,TRBJ2-7,TRBV7-2
CASSQAPSGSSYNEQFF,TRBD2,TRBJ2-1,TRBV4-2
CASSPRQQNTEAFF,.,TRBJ1-1,TRBV5-8
CASSTAVSNQPQHF,.,TRBJ1-5,TRBV19
CASSSGTGGSYEQYF,TRBD1,TRBJ2-7,TRBV7-9
CAWSKRGAGNSGNTIYF,.,TRBJ1-3,TRBV30
CATSTRTVQETQYF,.,TRBJ2-5,TRBV15
CASSQTGYAGELFF,.,TRBJ2-2,TRBV7-9
CSASRAGVLYGYTF,.,TRBJ1-2,TRBV20-1
CASSKLRNPLNTGELFF,.,TRBJ2-2,TRBV2
CASSYSNSNQPQHF,.,TRBJ1-5,TRBV6-5
CATSRYRDQRGEQYF,.,TRBJ2-7,TRBV15
CSASIPGDSGDNEQFF,.,TRBJ2-1,TRBV20-1
CASSPPTPWRGSTETQYF,.,TRBJ2-5,TRBV3-1
CASSFLFKRDDNEQFF,.,TRBJ2-1,TRBV27
CASSVGPQGQETQYF,.,TRBJ2-5,TRBV9
CASSIRDGSYEQYF,.,TRBJ2-7,TRBV6-1